These 23 T cell receptor beta chains came from one sample sequenced in a study of tumor and adjacent non-tumor tissue in lung cancer. The template was RNA from unsorted bulk tissue. This non-tumor lung sample came from over 3 cm beyond the tumor edge. The library came from three nested PCR rounds adapted from ARM-PCR protocols. TCRdb reprocessed the multiplex PCR reads with MiXCR, giving one entry per CDR3 protein. The data hold 85,000 to 130,000 distinct CDR3 sequences, with 65% observed a single time. The source material was distant non-tumor lung tissue. The receptors shown here come from a man aged 25-40 years with non-small cell lung cancer.

This clonotype was seen ten or more times. J is TRBJ1-6 and V is TRBV6-1, with D maybe TRBD1 (6 bases). Germline values: CDR1 MNHNS, CDR2 SASEGT. The V gene lost 7 bases and the J gene lost 0 bases, with 10 bases spanning the gap. CDR3 size: 15 residues. The CDR3 DNA sequence: TGTGCCAGCACCGGGGACATCTCCTATAATTCACCCCTCCACTTT. The encoded protein is CASTGDISYNSPLHF.

This clonotype was picked up a small number of times. The chain recombines TRBV12-3 or TRBV12-4 with TRBJ1-1; D is possibly TRBD1 (6 bases). The CDR3 runs 14 residues. Trimming took off 5 bases at V and 4 bases at J, with 14 bases between the two ends. The CDR3 reads CASSKTGVVTEAFF. The CDR3 bases are TGTGCCAGCAGTAAGACAGGAGTCGTCACTGAAGCTTTCTTT.

In the case of this clonotype: The germline gene is not matched at one end of the junction; a read error may be the cause. The rearrangement joins TRBV12-3 or TRBV12-4 to TRBJ1-2; the D gene is possibly TRBD1 (5 bases). The CDR3 loop spans 11 amino acids. The DNA of the CDR3 is TGTGCCAGCGGTGTAGGGACTGTCTACATCTTC. Residues: CASGVGTVYIF.

Notes on this clonotype: This may be a read error, as it is one base from a much larger clone. Without the conserved terminal phenylalanine or tryptophan, this CDR3 likely stems from a read error. The rearrangement joins TRBV5-1 to TRBJ2-1; 9 bases are a match to TRBD1. V lost 0 bases, J lost 2 bases, and 3 bases stayed unmatched. The length of the CDR3 is 16 residues. Per germline, CDR1 SGHRS and CDR2 YFSETQ. The CDR3 protein is CASSLATGGPYNEQFS. The CDR3 region has the DNA TGCGCCAGCAGCTTGGCGACAGGGGGACCCTACAATGAGCAGTTCTCC.

The chain combines TRBV29-1 with TRBJ2-7; possible D gene TRBD2, 5 bases. V lost 5 bases, J lost 2 bases, and 7 bases lay in between. The germline CDR1 and CDR2 sequences are SQVTM and ANQGSEA. CDR3 length equals 11 residues. The CDR3 sequence is CSVKRAYEQYF. CDR3 DNA sequence: TGCAGCGTTAAGAGGGCCTACGAGCAGTACTTC.

With respect to this clonotype: Its ends do not fully match the called genes, so a read error is possible. The V and J genes are TRBV11-2 and TRBJ2-2, with D perhaps TRBD1 (6 bases). Germline V CDR1 and CDR2: SGHAT, FQNNGV. The CDR3 contains 14 residues. For the CDR3, the DNA is TGTGCCAGCAGCCCCGGGACATATACCGGGGACCTGTTTTTT. It specifies CASSPGTYTGDLFF.

The chain's CDR3 is CASSATPGWGEKLFF. The CDR3 coding sequence is TGCGCCAGCAGCGCTACTCCAGGGTGGGGCGAAAAACTGTTTTTT. This sequence joins TRBV4-3 and TRBJ1-4; D may be TRBD1 (5 bases). The CDR3 is 15 amino acids. Germline V gene lookup returns CDR1 LGHNA and CDR2 YSLEER. Trimming removed 5 bases at V and 8 bases at J, with 18 bases between.

The count of this clonotype is one. The chain joins TRBV29-1 to TRBJ1-2, with a possible D match to TRBD1 (6 bases). Between the trimmed V and J ends, which lost 3 bases and 7 bases, there was a span of 12 bases. CDR1 SQVTM and CDR2 ANQGSEA come from the germline V gene. The CDR3 totals 12 residues. For the CDR3, the DNA is TGCAGCGTTGATTTAGGGGGTGCTGGCTACACCTTC. It is translated as CSVDLGGAGYTF.

The chain employs TRBV5-1 and TRBJ1-3; D is possibly TRBD1 (6 bases). This CDR3 has 15 residues. The germline V gene has CDR1 SGHRS and CDR2 YFSETQ. Trimming removed 3 bases at V and 0 bases at J, with 10 bases between. CDR3 sequence: CASSSTGNSGNTIYF. CDR3 DNA sequence: TGCGCCAGCAGCTCGACAGGAAACTCTGGAAACACCATATATTTT.

This chain connects TRBV20-1 to TRBJ2-3; perhaps TRBD1 as D (5 bases). V lost 6 bases, J lost 6 bases, and 25 bases lay in between. This CDR3 has 16 amino acids. The V gene's germline CDR1 is DFQATT and CDR2 SNEGSKA (reference sequence). CDR3 bases: TGCAGTGCCCCAAGCACCATACTGACGGACACGGATACGCAGTATTTT. This sequence encodes CSAPSTILTDTDTQYF.

As regards this clonotype: Since a much larger clone is just one base distant, this may be a read error. The rearrangement joins TRBV12-3 or TRBV12-4 to TRBJ1-3; the D is unclear. The CDR3 spans 12 residues. CDR3 loop: CASSLDGNTLYF. The DNA for the CDR3 is TGTGCCAGCAGTTTGGATGGAAACACCCTATATTTT.

A note on this clonotype: It is likely a read error, because the conserved phenylalanine at the end of the CDR3 is missing. The V gene is TRBV11-2, the J gene TRBJ2-3; TRBD2 is a possible D gene (6 bases). The V gene's germline CDR1 is SGHAT and CDR2 FQNNGV. Trimming left V 5 bases short and J 2 bases short, with 11 bases between. The CDR3 is made up of 14 amino acids. CDR3 amino acids: CASSGLSDTDTQYL. Written as DNA, the CDR3 is TGTGCCAGCAGCGGACTATCGGACACAGATACGCAGTATTTG.

This clonotype was recorded at least ten times. The rearrangement joins TRBV7-9 to TRBJ1-1; 7 bases are a match to TRBD1. Germline-derived CDR1 and CDR2 are SEHNR and FQNEAQ (reference sequence). Trimming removed 5 bases from V and 3 bases from J; junction bases left unmatched: 6. This CDR3 spans 14 amino acids. CDR3 nucleotides: TGTGCCAGCAGCCATAACAGGGGTTACACTGAAGCTTTCTTT. Protein product: CASSHNRGYTEAFF.

V gene TRBV11-3 combines with J gene TRBJ2-1; D is possibly TRBD1 (6 bases). CDR1 is SGHNT and CDR2 is YENEEA in the germline V gene. V lost 9 bases and J 2 bases, leaving 20 bases between the germline ends. The CDR3 contains 16 residues. CDR3 sequence: CASSARLGTPYNEQFF. DNA of the CDR3: TGTGCCAGTAGCGCCAGACTGGGGACACCCTACAATGAGCAGTTCTTC.

This clonotype was seen only once. This chain uses TRBV11-1 with TRBJ2-7, with unresolved D. This CDR3 is built from 13 residues. The germline V and J ends were trimmed by 10 bases and 2 bases, with 15 bases remaining between them. Germline CDR1 is SGHAT and CDR2 is FQDESV (reference sequence). The CDR3 protein is CANGFSAAYEQYF. CDR3 DNA: TGTGCCAACGGCTTTTCTGCAGCCTACGAGCAGTACTTC.

The genes are TRBV11-2 and TRBJ1-6; no clear D. Germline V lookup: CDR1 SGHAT, CDR2 FQNNGV. The CDR3 is 14 residues long. In DNA, the CDR3 is TGTGTCAGAGGAGCCAACAGCGGGAATTCACCCCTCCACTTT. It codes for CVRGANSGNSPLHF.

In this sample, this clonotype turned up once. A clone one base away is much larger, so this may be a read error. The chain combines TRBV4-1 with TRBJ2-7; 12 bases align to TRBD2. This CDR3 has 15 residues. The J segment lost 4 bases and the V segment lost 5 bases, leaving 6 bases of the junction unmatched. Germline V gene lookup returns CDR1 MGHRA and CDR2 YSYEKL. The CDR3 sequence is CASSSTTSGSYEQYF. CDR3 bases: TGCGCCAGCAGCTCCACGACTAGCGGGAGTTACGAGCAGTACTTC.

About this clonotype itself: A much larger clone lies a single base off, so this may be a read error. It is likely a read error, because the conserved phenylalanine at the end of the CDR3 is missing. The rearrangement uses TRBV6-1 and TRBJ2-7; 9 nucleotides line up with TRBD1. Trimming removed 6 bases from V and 7 bases from J; junction bases left unmatched: 10. The CDR3 runs 14 residues. Germline assignment: CDR1 MNHNS and CDR2 SASEGT. CDR3 bases: TGTGCCAGCAGCAGGACAGGGGCAATACAAGAGCAGTACCTC. This gives the protein CASSRTGAIQEQYL.

The chain uses TRBV20-1 and TRBJ1-1, with 9 bases lining up with TRBD1. Trimming removed 7 bases from V and 12 bases from J; junction bases left unmatched: 18. The germline V gene encodes CDR1 DFQATT and CDR2 SNEGSKA (reference sequence). The CDR3 is made up of 14 amino acids. In nucleotides, the CDR3 is TGCAGTGGAATCGAGTCTGGACAGGGGATGTTGACTTTCTTT. Amino acids: CSGIESGQGMLTFF.

This clonotype was seen ten or more times. A much larger clone lies one base from this, so it may be a read error. This rearrangement joins TRBV11-1 to TRBJ2-7; 7 nucleotides line up with TRBD1. In germline, CDR1 is SGHAT, CDR2 FQDESV (reference sequence). The ends lost 3 bases at V and 3 bases at J; junction bases unmatched: 2. This CDR3 is built from 13 residues. CDR3 protein: CASSLGQCYEQYF. The CDR3 nucleotides are TGTGCCAGCAGCTTGGGACAGTGCTACGAGCAGTACTTC.

As for this clonotype: Compared with germline, one end of the junction differs, possibly owing to a read error. The J gene is TRBJ2-5, the V gene TRBV20-1, with a weak D call TRBD1 (5 bases). CDR3 size: 12 residues. Germline V gives CDR1 DFQATT, CDR2 SNEGSKA (reference sequence). The CDR3 nucleotides are TGCAGTGTTCGGACACCACAAGAGGCCCATTACTTC. It specifies CSVRTPQEAHYF.

Regarding this clonotype: The junction departs from the called germline gene at one end, perhaps through a read error. The chain uses TRBV4-3 and TRBJ2-1; the D gene could be TRBD1 or TRBD2 (5 bases each). The CDR3 contains 15 residues. CDR1 LGHNA and CDR2 YSLEER come from the germline V gene. The CDR3 coding sequence is TGCGCCAGCAGCCAAGGAGCAGGGAGATACAATGAGCAGGTCTTC. It specifies CASSQGAGRYNEQVF.

At least ten counts were recorded for this clonotype. V is TRBV12-3 or TRBV12-4 and J is TRBJ2-7; the match to TRBD1 covers 12 bases. The CDR3 loop spans 14 amino acids. J gave up 7 bases and V 5 bases, and 6 bases lay outside the gene matches. As DNA, the CDR3 is TGTGCCAGCAGTCCGGGACAGGGGGCGGGAGAGCAGTACTTC. Its protein product is CASSPGQGAGEQYF.